This entry features one TCR beta chain sequence. The data derive from a study of T cells after somatic rescue of genetic block. The method was immunoSEQ multiplex PCR; TCRdb's version includes in-frame clones alone and lacks a portion of them. The sample holds about 16,000 clones, 72% seen once. This sequence originates from a boy between 10 and 17 years old. Material for sequencing was peripheral blood mononuclear cells (PBMCs).

The DNA of the CDR3 is TGTGCCTGGAGTGGAGCCTACGAGCAGTACTTC. Its translation: CAWSGAYEQYF. The chain joins TRBV30 to TRBJ2-7, with D unresolved. Trimming removed 1 base from V and 2 bases from J, with 3 bases in between. From germline, CDR1 is GTSNPN and CDR2 SVGIG (reference sequence). The CDR3 consists of 11 residues.